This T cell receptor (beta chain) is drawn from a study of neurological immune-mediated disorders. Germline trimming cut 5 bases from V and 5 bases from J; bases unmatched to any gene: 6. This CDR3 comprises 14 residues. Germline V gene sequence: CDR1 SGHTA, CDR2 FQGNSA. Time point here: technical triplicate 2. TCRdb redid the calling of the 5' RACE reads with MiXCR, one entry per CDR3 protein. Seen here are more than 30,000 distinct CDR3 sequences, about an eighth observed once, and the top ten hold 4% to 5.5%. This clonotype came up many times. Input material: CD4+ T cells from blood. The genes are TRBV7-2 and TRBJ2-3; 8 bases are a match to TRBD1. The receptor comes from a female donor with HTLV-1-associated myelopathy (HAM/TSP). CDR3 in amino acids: CASSAQGAGDTQYF. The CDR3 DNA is TGTGCCAGCAGCGCTCAGGGGGCGGGAGATACGCAGTATTTT.